This T cell receptor beta chain stems from a study of early T cells in non-severe SARS-CoV-2 infection. Study-wide background: Sequencing input comprised bulk RNA from unsorted whole blood; chain pairing was not available. The study's findings and limits: Anti-spike CD8 responses were favored in VDJdb matching, and private and CD4 specificities were missed.

In its sample, this clonotype was seen once. Its cognate antigen is unknown. The length of the CDR3 is 14 residues. Each cDNA molecule carried a unique molecular identifier. TCRdb processed the 5' RACE reads anew with MiXCR; each CDR3 protein has one entry. The table records 40,000 to 60,000 distinct CDR3 sequences, approximately 7.6% of them present only once. V gene TRBV21-1 combines with J gene TRBJ2-1; the table calls TRBD1, which could not be checked here. TRBV21-1 is a recognized pseudogene. Sample: whole blood. The sequence came from an adult who was a healthcare worker with PCR-confirmed SARS-CoV-2 infection or an uninfected control (not recorded which). The CDR3 loop reads CASTWRGPYNEQFF. The CDR3 DNA is TGTGCCAGCACTTGGCGGGGGCCCTACAATGAGCAGTTCTTC.